This T cell receptor (beta chain) stems from a study of T cell responses to AZD1222 COVID-19 vaccine. General observations from the study: A reported finding is that nearly half of spike-specific TCRs target unmutated variant regions. Spike as a whole was targeted by vaccine-associated CD4 TCRs, dominant at 160-218 and 743-854.

V was cut by 6 bases and J by 2 bases, with 14 bases left in between. The CDR3 runs 14 residues. CDR1 MNHEY and CDR2 SVGAGI come from the germline V gene. Remarks on this clone: The target antigen is unknown.

Clones were read by immunoSEQ multiplex PCR, and TCRdb kept only the in-frame ones, dropping some. The sample consists of some 180,000 clones, about 86% of them appearing once. The sequencing here drew on peripheral blood, taken on day 0 of AZD1222 vaccination. The clonotype comes from an adult in good health. This sequence joins TRBV6-5 and TRBJ2-7; D may be TRBD1 (6 bases). The chain's CDR3 is CASRKQGGPYEQYF. In DNA, the CDR3 is TGTGCCAGCAGAAAACAGGGTGGCCCCTACGAGCAGTACTTC.